The present T cell receptor (beta chain) was sequenced within a study of beta chain features in type 1 diabetes. With respect to this clone: Its cognate antigen is unknown.

As every portion of the isolated RNA was reverse transcribed, the sequencing read expressed TCRB transcripts. The data were produced by immunoSEQ multiplex PCR, yet TCRdb's version contains in-frame clones alone and is incomplete. The profile shows 350,000 to 450,000 clones, roughly 15% of them singletons. The CDR3 is 15 residues long. V gave up 8 bases and J gave up 6 bases, with 19 bases separating them. The germline V gene encodes CDR1 SEHNR and CDR2 FQNEAQ (reference sequence). Naive, central memory, regulatory and stem cell-like memory cells within the CD4+ compartment were sorted using CD45RO/CCR7/CD25/CD127/CD95/CD27. Findings and limits, study-wide: VDJ junctions from patients with type 1 diabetes contained fewer insertions and more deletions.

Sequencing was done on a sample of naive CD4+ T cells from blood. The receptor's source is a woman aged 18-30 years in good health. The genes are TRBV7-9 and TRBJ2-2, with D perhaps matching TRBD1 (6 bases). CDR3 in DNA: TGTGCCAGCGATGTCACGAAGGGGGACCCCGGGGAGCTGTTTTTT. This gives the protein CASDVTKGDPGELFF.